Reported below is one T cell receptor beta chain. This clonotype has a count of ten or more. The specificity of this receptor is unknown. No much larger clonotype is one base removed from it; base qualities were not supplied. This entry belongs to a study of T-cell memory formation after mild COVID-19 (dated by TCRdb to the early 2020s). Some background on the complete study: Most TCR sequence clusters were specific to one of the two donors. Two young, previously healthy adult volunteers, one female and one male, were included in the cohort. T-cell clones expanding and contracting after mild COVID-19 in a couple of donors were tracked by longitudinal TCRalpha and TCRbeta repertoire sequencing. What the work shows at the level of the full study, not this receptor alone: Some responding clones were found in pre-infection memory, which suggests that pre-existing cross-reactive memory T cells took part in the SARS-CoV-2 response. Only two mild cases were covered by the study, and larger cohorts that include severe cases with pre-infection samples were considered necessary. Contracting CD4+ clones were located mainly in the CM and EM memory subsets, whereas CD8+ clones were found to be enriched in EMRA. From day 15 to 85, contracting clones showed balanced CD4/CD8 phenotypes, whereas a second wave of clones that expanded from day 15 to 37 leaned towards CD4+. Whether the second-wave clones peaking on day 37 were SARS-CoV-2 specific was not confirmed.

PBMCs were isolated by Ficoll-Paque density gradient centrifugation. The sequencing machine was an Illumina NovaSeq 6000. cDNA libraries for TCRalpha and TCRbeta were prepared by 5'RACE using constant-segment primers, with sample barcodes and unique molecular identifiers added. Trizol reagent was used to extract RNA from every sample. Libraries were amplified in two PCR steps, with a second sample barcode and Illumina TruSeq adapters added in the second step. Libraries were sequenced on an Illumina NovaSeq with 2 x 150 bp paired-end reads. As for how the authors treated the data: Reads were demultiplexed and collapsed into UMI-guided consensus sequences with migec v1.2.7. Using mixcr v2.1.11, UMI consensuses were aligned to TRA and TRB V and J templates and then assembled into clonotypes. Expanded or contracted clonotypes were those called significant by both edgeR and NoisET, with noise models trained on biological replicates. For edgeR calls, a false discovery rate-adjusted p below 0.01 and a log2 fold-change threshold of 1 were applied. As an exploratory analysis of dynamics, max-normalized trajectories of the 1000 most abundant clonotypes were examined with PCA combined with hierarchical clustering. The CD4 or CD8 phenotype of responding clones was assigned using the separately sequenced CD4+ and CD8+ repertoires. Using fastp at Q25 and MiXCR, TCRdb reprocessed the public reads and kept productive beta chains. Each CDR3 protein gets just one entry, which takes the most common genes and DNA from the rows behind it. The V and J calls and clone size come from TCRdb's table, not from the authors' own analysis. This sample holds 550,000 to 600,000 distinct CDR3 sequences; approximately 21% were observed only once. 8.4% of the sample is taken by the ten largest.

This sequence originates from an adult woman who had mild COVID-19 (a few samples of this study predate the infection). The sample titles of this study are shuffled in the database, so cell type and time point are left out; the donor was told from shared clones. The sequencing input was PBMCs or a T cell subset sorted from them (not recorded which).

The CDR3 loop reads CSVVRLKGYYEQYF. The DNA sequence is TGCAGCGTTGTTAGACTTAAAGGATACTACGAGCAGTACTTC. The V and J segments used are TRBV29-1 and TRBJ2-7; the D gene remains uncertain. CDR1 and CDR2 are read off the germline V gene as SQVTM and ANQGSEA. Its CDR3 holds 14 amino acids, cysteine through phenylalanine. The only DNA kept is the CDR3, 42 bases in frame from the first base. V drops 4 bases and J drops 3 bases, leaving 16 bases in between.